The clone carrying this TCR beta chain was recorded many times. Its antigen is currently unknown. This specimen belongs to a study of T cell repertoires in cytomegalovirus infection. In the study overall: Well-studied HLA-B-restricted epitopes and recently identified HLA-C-restricted epitopes of CMV were both used in the study. Matching HLA type, along with CMV infection, was indicated by public TCR beta signatures. Study-wide results and limits: Accumulated public TCR beta family frequency recognized individuals carrying CMV together with the relevant HLA. The ex vivo response was dominated by HLA-C-restricted CMV-specific TCR beta clonotypes.

MiXCR, applied by TCRdb to the reads, yields one record per CDR3 protein. Of hundreds of thousands of distinct CDR3 sequences listed, around a third are singletons. This CDR3 region has 16 residues. From germline, CDR1 is MNHNS and CDR2 SASEGT. Between the trimmed V and J ends, which lost 5 bases and 0 bases, there was a span of 17 bases. The sequencing here drew on cultured CD8+ T cells from PBMCs, taken from culture after CMV antigen stimulation. This TCR came from a human donor in good health (CMV status not recorded). Some clones in this sample may be carry-over from other donors' samples. The J gene is TRBJ2-7, the V gene TRBV6-1, with D unclear. The CDR3 loop is CASSPRERTSSYEQYF. The CDR3 DNA sequence: TGTGCCAGCAGTCCCCGTGAAAGGACGAGCTCCTACGAGCAGTACTTC.